This is a list of T cell receptor beta chains from one sample in a study of somatic mutations in cytotoxic T cells in rheumatoid arthritis. Sequencing used immunoSEQ multiplex PCR; TCRdb keeps in-frame clones, though not all of them. The repertoire holds tens of thousands of clones, with around 83% as singletons. Sequenced sample: CD8+ T cells sorted from blood. All receptors come from an adult with rheumatoid arthritis. The CDR3 runs from the conserved cysteine through the conserved F or W. Each record gives: J gene, V gene, D gene, CDR3 length, CDR3 protein. A D gene is named only where the DNA matches it firmly.

>TRBJ2-1|TRBV27|.|15
CASSPRQAIYNEQFF
>TRBJ2-3|TRBV14|.|11
CASSRGDTQYF
>TRBJ2-7|TRBV18|.|12
CASGDGVPEQYF
>TRBJ2-7|TRBV7-9|.|14
CASSLGGGPYEQYF
>TRBJ2-7|TRBV13|TRBD1|15
CASSARGTGGNEQYF
>TRBJ2-5|TRBV27|.|16
CASGLRGLATQETQYF
>TRBJ1-5|TRBV28|.|15
CASRAWDGYNQPQHF
>TRBJ1-6|TRBV19|.|13
CASSPGGGSPLHF
>TRBJ1-5|TRBV28|TRBD1|18
CASSLWGGFGQGGQPQHF
>TRBJ1-2|TRBV9|.|12
CASSSRRYGYTF
>TRBJ1-5|TRBV11-2|TRBD1|17
CASSLGQGGYRNQPQHF
>TRBJ1-2|TRBV5-6|TRBD1|14
CASSLGTGLSGYTF
>TRBJ1-2|TRBV15|TRBD1|15
CATSPRTGEVDGYTF
>TRBJ1-5|TRBV11-2|.|15
CASSLGGYSNQPQHF
>TRBJ1-1|TRBV25-1|.|13
CASRGPSGTEAFF
>TRBJ2-3|TRBV5-1|.|16
CASSQGPSLDTDTQYF
>TRBJ1-2|TRBV4-3|.|15
CASSQDLMGNHGYTF
>TRBJ2-3|TRBV7-9|.|15
CASMGGTRFHDTQYF
>TRBJ1-4|TRBV14|TRBD1|15
CASSPTGAPNEKLFF
>TRBJ1-1|TRBV11-3|.|15
CASSKKTRGNLEAFF
>TRBJ2-2|TRBV29-1|.|15
CSVEVWTENTGELFF
>TRBJ2-3|TRBV29-1|.|14
CSVPPAGPSDTQYF